Presented here are 14 T cell receptor beta chains from one specimen sequenced in a study of blood T cell repertoires in COVID-19. Sequenced by immunoSEQ multiplex PCR; TCRdb stores in-frame clones only, minus some. Here the sample spans around 150,000 clones, 88% being singletons. What was sequenced was PBMCs or T cells enriched from blood (not recorded which). The receptor source for this set is a woman between 45 and 60 years old who had recovered from COVID-19.

CDR3 coding DNA: TGTGTCGCTAACAGGGATCCTTATGGCTACACCTTC. Protein: CVANRDPYGYTF. The chain is built from TRBV30 and TRBJ1-2; possible D gene TRBD1, 6 bases. Germline values: CDR1 GTSNPN, CDR2 SVGIG (reference sequence). The CDR3 length is 12 residues.

This chain uses TRBV12-5 with TRBJ1-5; 7 bases agree with TRBD1. The trim removed 6 bases at V and 7 bases at J, leaving 9 bases unmatched. Germline V gives CDR1 LGHNT, CDR2 FRNRAP. The CDR3 has 14 amino acids. The CDR3 region is CASGSTGAAQPQHF. Here the CDR3 DNA reads TGTGCTAGTGGCTCAACAGGGGCTGCCCAGCCCCAGCATTTT.

This chain uses TRBV4-3 with TRBJ2-7, with D maybe TRBD1 (5 bases). The CDR3 sequence is 15 residues long. The germline V and J ends were trimmed by 3 bases and 2 bases, with 14 bases remaining between them. Per germline, CDR1 LGHNA and CDR2 YSLEER. The CDR3 bases are TGCGCCAGCAGCCAGCGACAGACGGCTACCTACGAGCAGTACTTC. Its translation is CASSQRQTATYEQYF.

The rearrangement joins TRBV5-1 to TRBJ2-7; D is ambiguous. CDR1 and CDR2 (germline): SGHRS, YFSETQ. This CDR3 has 13 residues. V dropped 7 bases and J dropped 6 bases, with 17 bases sitting between them. CDR3 loop: CASGQLTAGEQYF. In DNA form, the CDR3 reads TGCGCCAGCGGCCAATTAACAGCTGGCGAGCAGTACTTC.

The chain uses TRBV5-1 and TRBJ1-5, with D perhaps matching TRBD1 (5 bases). The germline V gene has CDR1 SGHRS and CDR2 YFSETQ. This CDR3 has 14 residues. V shed 3 bases and J shed 3 bases, with 10 bases lying between them. CDR3 protein: CASSSGQPNQPQHF. The DNA of the CDR3 is TGCGCCAGCAGCTCCGGACAACCCAATCAGCCCCAGCATTTT.

The V call is TRBV29-1, the J call TRBJ1-1; D remains ambiguous. V lost 6 bases and J lost 6, with 11 bases in between. Germline CDR1 and CDR2: SQVTM and ANQGSEA. This CDR3 is 11 amino acids long. The CDR3 nucleotides are TGCAGCGTCGCGGAGGACCCTGAAGCTTTCTTT. Translated: CSVAEDPEAFF.

The rearrangement joins TRBV7-2 to TRBJ2-2; 9 bases match TRBD1. The CDR3 sequence is 19 residues long. J was trimmed by 1 base and V by 4 bases; bases with no gene match: 13. Germline assignment: CDR1 SGHTA and CDR2 FQGNSA. The CDR3: CASSSPRDRARKNTGELFF. The CDR3 bases are TGTGCCAGCAGCTCCCCCCGGGACAGGGCACGCAAGAACACCGGGGAGCTGTTTTTT. The whole variable domain, remainder taken from reference TRBV7-2 and TRBJ2-2, is GAGVSQSPSNKVTEKGKDVELRCDPISGHTALYWYRQSLGQGLEFLIYFQGNSAPDKSGLPSDRFSAERTGGSVSTLTIQRTQQEDSAVYLCASSSPRDRARKNTGELFFGEGSRLTVL.

The rearrangement links TRBV3-1 (or the pseudogene TRBV3-2) to TRBJ1-1; TRBD1 is a possible D gene (6 bases). This CDR3 comprises 15 residues. V gave up 0 bases and J gave up 5 bases, with 13 bases separating them. Germline lookup yields CDR1 LGHDT and CDR2 YNNKEL (reference sequence). DNA for the CDR3: TGTGCCAGCAGCCAAGACCGAGGGAGGGGGACTGAAGCTTTCTTT. Protein: CASSQDRGRGTEAFF.

This chain links TRBV7-9 with TRBJ1-1; D is ambiguous. The CDR3 has 12 residues. The V and J ends lost 5 bases and 5 bases respectively, with 9 bases between them. Germline CDR1 SEHNR, CDR2 FQNEAQ (reference sequence). CDR3 region: CASSPGLTEAFF. For the CDR3, the DNA is TGTGCCAGCAGCCCCGGTTTAACTGAAGCTTTCTTT.

The chain links TRBV7-9 to TRBJ1-4; no clear D gene. Germline lookup yields CDR1 SEHNR and CDR2 FQNEAQ (reference sequence). The CDR3 length is 17 residues. Trimming took 4 bases from V and 5 from J, leaving 20 bases between them. The DNA of the CDR3 is TGTGCCAGCAGCTCCGGACCTCGGTCGGGGATAAATGAAAAACTGTTTTTT. Translated, it gives CASSSGPRSGINEKLFF.

The sample holds one count of this clone. V and J are TRBV7-6 and TRBJ1-2; TRBD1 matches at 7 bases. Trimming at V came to 5 bases and at J to 5 bases, leaving 11 bases not matched to a gene. This CDR3 region has 15 residues. Germline V lookup: CDR1 SGHVS, CDR2 FNYEAQ. CDR3 loop: CASSPRQGRGYGYTF. The CDR3, as DNA: TGTGCCAGCAGCCCGAGACAGGGCAGAGGGTATGGCTACACCTTC.

The chain uses TRBV5-1 and TRBJ1-1; 7 bases map to TRBD1. Germline CDR1 is SGHRS and CDR2 is YFSETQ. The CDR3 has 14 residues. V gave up 0 bases and J gave up 9 bases; unmatched junction bases: 8. Here the CDR3 DNA reads TGCGCCAGCAGCTTGGGAACGGACAGGAGACAAGCTTTCTTT. Translating it yields CASSLGTDRRQAFF. The full variable domain, in which reference TRBV5-1 and TRBJ1-1 provide the parts outside the CDR3, is KAGVTQTPRYLIKTRGQQVTLSCSPISGHRSVSWYQQTPGQGLQFLFEYFSETQRNKGNFPGRFSGRQFSNSRSEMNVSTLELGDSALYLCASSLGTDRRQAFFGQGTRLTVV.

This chain uses TRBV7-2 with TRBJ1-3; D is unclear. The V end lost 2 bases, the J end lost 0 bases, and 14 bases lay between the germline ends. There are 17 residues in the CDR3. In germline, CDR1 is SGHTA, CDR2 FQGNSA. For the CDR3, the DNA is TGTGCCAGCAGCTTACGCGCGGGGAGTTACTCTGGAAACACCATATATTTT. Amino acid sequence: CASSLRAGSYSGNTIYF.

The rearrangement links TRBV30 to TRBJ1-4; TRBD1 matches at 8 bases. Looked up from germline, CDR1 is GTSNPN and CDR2 is SVGIG (reference sequence). CDR3 length: 18 residues. The V gene end was trimmed by 0 bases and the J gene end by 0 bases; junction bases not matched to a gene: 9. CDR3: CAWSVLGQGPATNEKLFF. DNA of the CDR3: TGTGCCTGGAGTGTACTTGGACAGGGACCTGCAACTAATGAAAAACTGTTTTTT.